A selection of T cell receptor beta chains follows, all from one sample in a study of CD8+ T cells in alopecia areata. Repertoires were generated with immunoSEQ multiplex PCR, while TCRdb's copy carries only in-frame clones and drops some. This sample yields about 99,000 clones, of which 55% are seen a single time; about 9% belongs to the top ten. Sample: CD4+ T cells sorted from blood. Receptors originate from a human donor in good health. The CDR3 runs from the conserved cysteine through the conserved F or W. Each record gives: D gene, clone size, J gene, V gene, CDR3 protein, CDR3 DNA. The D gene is left open where the match is weak. Not every row has a clone size; where given, it reads once, few, many or a size class.

- - TRBJ2-3 TRBV28 CASSLGGGPDTQYF TGTGCCAGCAGTCTTGGAGGGGGGCCAGATACGCAGTATTTT
- few TRBJ2-1 TRBV6-1 CATRGSQNDNEQFF TGTGCCACCCGGGGATCCCAAAACGACAATGAGCAGTTCTTC
- - TRBJ2-5 TRBV30 CASATGNQETQYF TGTGCCTCCGCAACGGGGAATCAAGAGACCCAGTACTTC
- many TRBJ1-1 TRBV7-9 CASRAGMSAAEYTEAFF TGTGCCAGCAGAGCAGGGATGAGTGCGGCGGAGTACACTGAAGCTTTCTTT
TRBD2 - TRBJ2-7 TRBV7-2 CASSLGPSGGYEQYF TGTGCCAGCAGCTTAGGTCCTAGCGGGGGCTACGAGCAGTACTTC
- few TRBJ1-4 TRBV10-3 CAISARVDDEKLFF TGTGCCATCAGTGCCCGGGTGGATGATGAAAAACTGTTTTTT
TRBD2 few TRBJ2-3 TRBV7-2 CASSLTTSGGASKDTQYF TGTGCCAGCAGCTTAACCACTAGCGGGGGGGCCTCTAAAGATACGCAGTATTTT
- - TRBJ2-2 TRBV6-6 CASSLGGREHTGELFF TGTGCCAGCAGCCTCGGCGGTAGGGAGCATACCGGGGAGCTGTTTTTT
- - TRBJ1-1 TRBV7-3 CASSPTGNTEAFF TGTGCCAGCAGCCCGACAGGGAACACTGAAGCTTTCTTT
- few TRBJ1-6 TRBV15 CATSRDLGNSPLHF TGTGCCACCAGCAGAGATCTGGGCAATTCACCCCTCCACTTT
- - TRBJ1-2 TRBV7-2 CASSLGPLGDGYTF TGTGCCAGCAGCTTAGGGCCCCTCGGGGATGGCTACACCTTC
- few TRBJ2-3 TRBV6-1 CASSPRARSDTQYF TGTGCCAGCAGTCCTCGGGCCCGATCGGATACGCAGTATTTT
TRBD2 - TRBJ2-5 TRBV28 CASSSPTGGYETQYF TGTGCCAGCAGTTCCCCTACGGGAGGGTATGAGACCCAGTACTTC
- - TRBJ2-7 TRBV20-1 CSANRGNEQYF TGCAGTGCAAATAGGGGAAACGAGCAGTACTTC
- - TRBJ1-6 TRBV5-6 CASSLGVNYHNSPLHF TGTGCCAGCAGCTTGGGGGTCAATTACCATAATTCACCCCTCCACTTT
- - TRBJ2-3 TRBV7-2 CASSLGAITDTQYF TGTGCCAGCAGCTTAGGAGCGATCACAGATACGCAGTATTTT
TRBD2 - TRBJ2-5 TRBV5-1 CASSLANRRGGQETQYF TGCGCCAGCAGCTTGGCCAACCGGCGGGGGGGACAAGAGACCCAGTACTTC
- - TRBJ2-7 TRBV27 CASSLGQGISYEQYF TGTGCCAGCAGTTTAGGGCAGGGGATCTCCTACGAGCAGTACTTC
- - TRBJ2-3 TRBV18 CASSPRVSTDTQYF TGTGCCAGCTCACCGCGGGTGAGCACAGATACGCAGTATTTT
- once TRBJ1-4 TRBV5-6 CASSLRPAGTTNEKLFF TGTGCCAGCAGCTTGAGGCCCGCAGGGACAACTAATGAAAAACTGTTTTTT
TRBD1 - TRBJ1-4 TRBV30 CAAETGDEKLFF TGTGCTGCAGAGACAGGGGACGAAAAACTGTTTTTT
- few TRBJ1-2 TRBV7-9 CASSLRDYYGYTF TGTGCCAGCAGCCTTCGGGATTACTATGGCTACACCTTC